The entry below gives a single T cell receptor beta chain sequence along with its context. The protocol was immunoSEQ multiplex PCR, while the TCRdb copy is restricted to in-frame clones and leaves out a portion. The sample has 250,000 to 300,000 clones; about 80% are singletons. This specimen comes from a study of control samples from healthy donors and cancer patients. Trimming removed 0 bases from V and 0 bases from J, with 12 bases in between. This CDR3 is built from 17 residues. The germline CDR1 and CDR2 sequences are ENHRY and SYGVKD. This sequence joins TRBV10-3 and TRBJ1-3; unclear D gene. This receptor was taken from a woman in her sixties with lung cancer. What was sequenced was PBMCs. The CDR3 region has the DNA TGTGCCATCAGTGAGTCGATTCCCGGGGACTCTGGAAACACCATATATTTT. This codes for CAISESIPGDSGNTIYF.